The rows below give T cell receptor beta chains drawn from one sample of a study of early T cells in non-severe SARS-CoV-2 infection. TCRdb analysed the 5' RACE reads with MiXCR anew, one entry per CDR3 protein. Of about 98,000 distinct CDR3 sequences in the sample, 11% are singletons; the top ten hold approximately 5%. Sequencing was carried out using whole blood. The receptors derive from an adult who was a healthcare worker with PCR-confirmed SARS-CoV-2 infection or an uninfected control (not recorded which). Both conserved end residues are part of each CDR3. The D gene is left open where the match is weak. Clone size is given for some rows only: seen once, a few or many times, or a class if the clone is expanded.

TRBV2	TRBD2	TRBJ2-5	few	CASRAGWRGGPETQYF	TGTGCCAGCAGAGCGGGATGGCGGGGGGGCCCGGAGACCCAGTACTTC
TRBV24-1	TRBD1	TRBJ2-2	NA	CATGDRGDTGELFF	TGTGCCACCGGGGACAGAGGGGACACCGGGGAGCTGTTTTTT
TRBV28	NA	TRBJ1-2	few	CASSFPWVVRNGYTF	TGCGCCAGCAGTTTCCCTTGGGTAGTGCGTAACGGCTACACCTTC
TRBV14	NA	TRBJ2-2	many	CASSASTGELFF	TGTGCCAGCAGCGCAAGCACCGGGGAGCTGTTTTTT
TRBV10-3	NA	TRBJ1-2	many	CAISERTTFFYGYTF	TGTGCCATCAGTGAGAGGACAACCTTCTTCTATGGCTACACCTTC
TRBV2	TRBD1	TRBJ2-1	few	CASTKMGQDYNEQFF	TGTGCCAGCACTAAGATGGGACAGGACTACAATGAGCAGTTCTTC
TRBV7-2	NA	TRBJ1-2	few	CASSLTFLNYGYTF	TGTGCCAGCAGCTTAACGTTCCTAAACTATGGCTACACCTTC
TRBV28	NA	TRBJ2-5	NA	CASSSRGTSKETQYF	TGTGCCAGCAGTAGCCGGGGCACTTCTAAAGAGACCCAGTACTTC
TRBV20-1	NA	TRBJ2-7	many	CSARQDSYEQYF	TGCAGTGCTCGACAAGACTCCTACGAGCAGTACTTC
TRBV25-1	NA	TRBJ2-3	many	CASSELGGQKPDTQYF	TGTGCCAGCAGTGAATTGGGGGGACAGAAGCCAGATACGCAGTATTTT
TRBV6-1	TRBD2	TRBJ2-1	many	CASSEGGLAGQYNEQFF	TGTGCCAGCAGTGAGGGGGGACTAGCGGGTCAGTACAATGAGCAGTTCTTC
TRBV10-1	NA	TRBJ2-7	many	CASSQTSRTPYEQYF	TGCGCCAGCAGCCAAACTAGCCGAACTCCCTACGAGCAGTACTTC
TRBV11-2	TRBD1	TRBJ1-2	NA	CASSLVYPGTGDGYTF	TGTGCCAGCAGCTTAGTCTACCCCGGGACAGGGGACGGCTACACCTTC
TRBV30	TRBD1	TRBJ2-6	NA	CAWSGDRANVLTF	TGTGCCTGGAGCGGGGACAGAGCCAACGTCCTGACTTTC
TRBV6-2/TRBV6-3	NA	TRBJ2-6	many	CAIGPSGANVLTF	TGTGCCATTGGGCCCTCTGGGGCCAACGTCCTGACTTTC
TRBV6-5	TRBD2	TRBJ2-2	NA	CASKGGSVDTGELFF	TGTGCCAGCAAGGGAGGGTCAGTGGACACCGGGGAGCTGTTTTTT
TRBV20-1	NA	TRBJ2-5	many	CSARDARLQETQYF	TGCAGTGCTAGAGATGCACGGCTCCAAGAGACCCAGTACTTC
TRBV7-8	TRBD2	TRBJ2-7	NA	CASSLLGLAGVDEQYF	TGTGCCAGCAGCTTATTAGGACTAGCGGGAGTCGACGAGCAGTACTTC
TRBV20-1	NA	TRBJ2-1	few	CSARGSTSSSYNEQFF	TGCAGTGCTAGAGGCAGTACATCGAGCTCCTACAATGAGCAGTTCTTC
TRBV7-6	NA	TRBJ2-7	many	CASSLGVSYEQYF	TGTGCCAGCAGCTTAGGCGTATCCTACGAGCAGTACTTC
TRBV20-1	NA	TRBJ1-1	few	CSAPRFDGATEAFF	TGCAGTGCACCTCGCTTTGACGGAGCCACTGAAGCTTTCTTT
TRBV7-6	NA	TRBJ2-1	NA	CASSPPGGLSEQFF	TGTGCCAGCAGCCCCCCCGGGGGTCTAAGTGAGCAGTTCTTC
TRBV5-1	NA	TRBJ2-5	NA	CASNLEETQYF	TGCGCCAGCAACCTAGAAGAGACCCAGTACTTC
TRBV15	TRBD1	TRBJ1-1	NA	CATSRGGTAEAFF	TGTGCCACCAGCAGAGGGGGGACAGCTGAAGCTTTCTTT
TRBV20-1	TRBD1	TRBJ1-1	many	CSAPGRGDTEAFF	TGCAGTGCCCCCGGCAGGGGGGACACTGAAGCTTTCTTT
TRBV6-5	NA	TRBJ1-5	many	CASNRAYSNQPQHF	TGTGCCAGCAACAGGGCCTATAGCAATCAGCCCCAGCATTTT
TRBV5-1	TRBD1	TRBJ1-2	NA	CASSATGGQSYGYTF	TGCGCCAGCAGCGCAACAGGGGGCCAGAGCTATGGCTACACCTTC
TRBV6-5	TRBD2	TRBJ2-1	few	CASRTGTREQFF	TGTGCCAGCAGAACCGGGACTAGAGAGCAGTTCTTC
TRBV11-2	NA	TRBJ1-3	many	CASSPRSGLSSGNTIYF	TGTGCCAGCAGCCCACGGAGCGGGCTGAGCTCTGGAAACACCATATATTTT
TRBV18	NA	TRBJ2-1	NA	CANSPNTGSNEQFF	TGTGCCAACTCACCTAACACCGGGAGCAATGAGCAGTTCTTC
TRBV20-1	NA	TRBJ2-5	few	CSARGLRGETQYF	TGCAGTGCTAGAGGGCTACGAGGGGAGACCCAGTACTTC
TRBV5-1	NA	TRBJ1-5	few	CASSWTTQDRQPQHF	TGCGCCAGCAGCTGGACGACACAGGATCGTCAGCCCCAGCATTTT
TRBV20-1	TRBD2	TRBJ2-5	NA	CSASRLAGRYPQETQYF	TGCAGTGCTAGCCGGCTAGCGGGGAGATACCCGCAAGAGACCCAGTACTTC
TRBV7-8	TRBD1	TRBJ1-4	many	CASSRDRNEKLFF	TGTGCCAGCAGCAGGGACAGAAATGAAAAACTGTTTTTT
TRBV19	NA	TRBJ1-5	many	CASRNDKNQPQHF	TGTGCCAGTAGGAATGACAAGAATCAGCCCCAGCATTTT
TRBV9	NA	TRBJ2-3	NA	CASSVRSPPTDTQYF	TGTGCCAGCAGCGTCAGGAGCCCACCCACAGATACGCAGTATTTT
TRBV28	NA	TRBJ2-5	NA	CASSFAQKWETQYF	TGTGCCAGCAGTTTCGCCCAGAAATGGGAGACCCAGTACTTC
TRBV4-1	NA	TRBJ1-2	many	CASSQGWGSRANYGYTF	TGCGCCAGCAGCCAAGGATGGGGTTCCAGAGCTAACTATGGCTACACCTTC
TRBV11-2	NA	TRBJ2-7	many	CASSFSSPYEQYF	TGTGCCAGCAGCTTTTCTAGTCCCTACGAGCAGTACTTC
TRBV3-1	NA	TRBJ2-7	NA	CASSQEVGQGERAVYYEQYF	TGTGCCAGCAGCCAAGAAGTCGGCCAGGGAGAGCGGGCAGTATACTACGAGCAGTACTTC
TRBV27	TRBD1	TRBJ2-1	few	CASRGQGAWNEQFF	TGTGCCAGCAGGGGACAGGGGGCGTGGAATGAGCAGTTCTTC
TRBV7-9	TRBD2	TRBJ2-1	NA	CASSLGLAPDNEQFF	TGTGCCAGCAGCTTAGGACTAGCGCCGGACAATGAGCAGTTCTTC
TRBV20-1	NA	TRBJ1-6	few	CSARGRGRANSPLHF	TGCAGTGCTAGAGGCCGTGGCAGGGCCAATTCACCCCTCCACTTT
TRBV5-1	NA	TRBJ2-7	few	CASKESSYEQYF	TGCGCCAGCAAGGAAAGCTCCTACGAGCAGTACTTC
TRBV7-9	NA	TRBJ1-6	NA	CASTRSTAGQSPLHF	TGTGCCAGCACCCGCTCCACCGCAGGGCAATCACCCCTCCACTTT
TRBV18	NA	TRBJ2-7	NA	CASSPHREGDEQYF	TGTGCCAGCTCACCACACAGGGAGGGCGACGAGCAGTACTTC
TRBV20-1	TRBD2	TRBJ2-7	many	CSARRLAGGNEQYF	TGCAGTGCTAGGCGGCTAGCGGGGGGTAACGAGCAGTACTTC
TRBV28	NA	TRBJ2-7	few	CASSRPSREQYF	TGTGCCAGCAGCCGGCCGTCCCGCGAGCAGTACTTC
TRBV5-1	NA	TRBJ1-2	NA	CASGREAPLYGYTF	TGCGCCAGCGGCAGAGAGGCCCCTCTCTATGGCTACACCTTC